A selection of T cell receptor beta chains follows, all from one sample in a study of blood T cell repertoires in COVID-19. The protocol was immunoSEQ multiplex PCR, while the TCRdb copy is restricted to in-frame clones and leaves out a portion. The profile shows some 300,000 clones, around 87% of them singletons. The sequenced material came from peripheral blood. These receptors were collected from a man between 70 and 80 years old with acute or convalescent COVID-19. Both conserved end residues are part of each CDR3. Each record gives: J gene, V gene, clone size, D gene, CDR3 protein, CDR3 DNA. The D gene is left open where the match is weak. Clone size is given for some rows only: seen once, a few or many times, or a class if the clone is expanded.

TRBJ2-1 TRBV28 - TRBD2 CATTGLAGAYSYNEQFF TGTGCCACCACAGGACTAGCGGGGGCCTACTCCTACAATGAGCAGTTCTTC
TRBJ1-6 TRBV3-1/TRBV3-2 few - CASSQVSYVGGNSPLHF TGTGCCAGCAGCCAAGTTTCCTACGTGGGAGGTAATTCACCCCTCCACTTT
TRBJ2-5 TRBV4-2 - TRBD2 CASSQVLAGGQETQYF TGTGCCAGCAGCCAAGTTTTAGCGGGGGGCCAAGAGACCCAGTACTTC
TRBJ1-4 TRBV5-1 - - CASSSDNNEKLFF TGCGCCAGCAGCTCGGACAATAACGAAAAACTGTTTTTT
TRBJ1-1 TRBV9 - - CASSVGAQPNTEAFF TGTGCCAGCAGCGTGGGGGCCCAACCGAACACTGAAGCTTTCTTT
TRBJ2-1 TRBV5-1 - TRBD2 CASSSSGGAREQFF TGCGCCAGCTCCAGCAGCGGGGGGGCCAGGGAGCAGTTCTTC
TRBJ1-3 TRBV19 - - CASSISGTSSGNTIYF TGTGCCAGTAGTATCTCCGGGACAAGCTCTGGAAACACCATATATTTT
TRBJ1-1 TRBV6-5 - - CASREGQPNTEAFF TGTGCCAGCAGAGAGGGACAACCGAACACTGAAGCTTTCTTT
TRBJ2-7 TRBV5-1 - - CASSLGGTAYEQYF TGCGCCAGCAGCTTGGGCGGGACAGCATACGAGCAGTACTTC
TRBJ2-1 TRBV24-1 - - CATSHFKGRDNEQFF TGTGCCACCAGTCATTTCAAGGGGCGAGACAATGAGCAGTTCTTC
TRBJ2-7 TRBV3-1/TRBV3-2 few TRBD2 CASSPRSGGEQYF TGTGCCAGCAGCCCCCGATCGGGGGGGGAGCAGTACTTC
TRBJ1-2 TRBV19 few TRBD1 CASSGTGQGSYGYTF TGTGCCAGTAGTGGAACGGGACAGGGAAGCTATGGCTACACCTTC
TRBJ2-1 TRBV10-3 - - CAISGSYGSVNEQFF TGTGCCATCAGTGGTTCGTACGGGAGTGTAAATGAGCAGTTCTTC
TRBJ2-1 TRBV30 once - CAWSVRGLMYNEQFF TGTGCCTGGAGTGTAAGGGGACTGATGTACAATGAGCAGTTCTTC
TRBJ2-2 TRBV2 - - CASKRTENTGELFF TGTGCCAGCAAAAGGACAGAGAACACCGGGGAGCTGTTTTTT
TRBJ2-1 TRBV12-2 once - CASRHHYNEQFF TGTGCAAGTCGCCATCACTACAATGAGCAGTTCTTC